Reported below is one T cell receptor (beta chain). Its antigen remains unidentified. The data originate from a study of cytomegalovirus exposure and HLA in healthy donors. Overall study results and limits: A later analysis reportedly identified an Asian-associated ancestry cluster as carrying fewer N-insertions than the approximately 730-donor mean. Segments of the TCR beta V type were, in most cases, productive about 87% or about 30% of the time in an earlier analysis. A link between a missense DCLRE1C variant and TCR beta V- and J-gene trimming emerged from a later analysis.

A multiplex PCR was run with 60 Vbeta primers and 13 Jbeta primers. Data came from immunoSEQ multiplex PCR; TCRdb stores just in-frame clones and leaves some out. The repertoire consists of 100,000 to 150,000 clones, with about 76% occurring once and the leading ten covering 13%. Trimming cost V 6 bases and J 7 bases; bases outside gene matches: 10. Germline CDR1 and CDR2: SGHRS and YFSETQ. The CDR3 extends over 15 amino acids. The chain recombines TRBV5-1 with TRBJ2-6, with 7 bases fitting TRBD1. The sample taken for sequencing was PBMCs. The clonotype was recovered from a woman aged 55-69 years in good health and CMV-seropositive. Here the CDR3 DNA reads TGCGCCAGCACTAGGGACAGCCCTTTAGCCAACGTCCTGACTTTC. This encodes CASTRDSPLANVLTF. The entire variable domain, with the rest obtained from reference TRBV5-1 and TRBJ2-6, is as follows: KAGVTQTPRYLIKTRGQQVTLSCSPISGHRSVSWYQQTPGQGLQFLFEYFSETQRNKGNFPGRFSGRQFSNSRSEMNVSTLELGDSALYLCASTRDSPLANVLTFGAGSRLTVL.